The rows below give T cell receptor delta chains drawn from one sample of a study of gamma-delta chains in newborns, infants, children. TCRdb made new clone calls on the reads using CATT. The table has 9,500 to 13,000 delta-chain clones, around 3.5% seen once. The sequenced material came from blood. These receptors all come from a child who was a newborn, infant or young child, either healthy, febrile or measles-vaccinated (not recorded which). Each CDR3 is given with its conserved first and last residue. A D gene is named only where the DNA matches it firmly. Clone size, where shown, is once, few, many, or a class for clones that have expanded.

D: .
J: TRDJ1
size: .
V: TRDV1
DNA: TGTGCTCTTGGGGAGCTATGTGGGGGTAAGGGTGGACTCATCTTT
CDR3: CALGELCGGKGGLIF

D: TRDD3
J: TRDJ3
size: few
V: TRDV2
DNA: TGTGCCTGTGACGATACTGGGGTCCCCTCCTGGGACACCCGACAGATGTTTTTC
CDR3: CACDDTGVPSWDTRQMFF

D: .
J: TRDJ1
size: .
V: TRDV1
DNA: TGTGCTCTTGGGGAACCTAATCCCATCACGTTTTACGCCGATAAACTCATCTTT
CDR3: CALGEPNPITFYADKLIF

D: TRDD3
J: TRDJ3
size: few
V: TRDV2
DNA: TGTGCCTGTGACACCATCGGTACTGGGGGATACTCCTGGGACACCCGACAGATGTTTTTC
CDR3: CACDTIGTGGYSWDTRQMFF

D: .
J: TRDJ1
size: .
V: TRDV2
DNA: TGTGCCTGCGCCAGTCTGGGGCCGTACACCGATAAACTCATCTTT
CDR3: CACASLGPYTDKLIF

D: .
J: TRDJ1
size: large
V: TRDV2
DNA: TGTGCCTGTGACACCGTGCGGGGGGGTCGTGTTGAATCAACCGATAAACTCATCTTT
CDR3: CACDTVRGGRVESTDKLIF

D: TRDD3
J: TRDJ1
size: few
V: TRDV3
DNA: TGTGCCTATAATCCTACAGGCTGGGGGAAGTACACCGATAAACTCATCTTT
CDR3: CAYNPTGWGKYTDKLIF

D: TRDD3
J: TRDJ1
size: .
V: TRDV1
DNA: TGTGCTCTTGGGGATGCCCCCTCTAGAACACATCAACTGGGGGCTTCTAAGGCCGATAAACTCATCTTT
CDR3: CALGDAPSRTHQLGASKADKLIF

D: .
J: TRDJ2
size: medium-sized
V: TRDV2
DNA: TGTGCCTGTGACAAGGTGGGTCGCACAGCACAACTCTTCTTT
CDR3: CACDKVGRTAQLFF

D: TRDD3
J: TRDJ1
size: few
V: TRDV3
DNA: TGTGCCTTTATGTTGAGGATACGCGACAGCGATAAACTCATCTTT
CDR3: CAFMLRIRDSDKLIF

D: TRDD3
J: TRDJ3
size: few
V: TRDV2
DNA: TGTGCCTGTGACACTGGGGGATACGCGTCCTGGGGCACCCGACAGATGTTTTTC
CDR3: CACDTGGYASWGTRQMFF

D: .
J: TRDJ1
size: .
V: TRDV1
DNA: TGTGCTCTTGGAAGGGGTATCGAGAGGAGGGAGGCTACGGGAGCCGATAAACCCATCTTT
CDR3: CALGRGIERREATGADKPIF

D: .
J: TRDJ2
size: few
V: TRDV2
DNA: TGTGCCTGTGACACTCTTCTGACCCTGGGGTATACTTCCGCACAACTCTTCTTT
CDR3: CACDTLLTLGYTSAQLFF

D: TRDD2
J: TRDJ1
size: few
V: TRDV1
DNA: TGTGCTCTTGGGGGATTCTTCCTATCGGGACACACCGATAAACTCATCTTT
CDR3: CALGGFFLSGHTDKLIF

D: TRDD3
J: TRDJ1
size: medium-sized
V: TRDV2
DNA: TGTGCCTGTGACACAATACTGGGGGATTATGGCACCGATAAACTCATCTTT
CDR3: CACDTILGDYGTDKLIF